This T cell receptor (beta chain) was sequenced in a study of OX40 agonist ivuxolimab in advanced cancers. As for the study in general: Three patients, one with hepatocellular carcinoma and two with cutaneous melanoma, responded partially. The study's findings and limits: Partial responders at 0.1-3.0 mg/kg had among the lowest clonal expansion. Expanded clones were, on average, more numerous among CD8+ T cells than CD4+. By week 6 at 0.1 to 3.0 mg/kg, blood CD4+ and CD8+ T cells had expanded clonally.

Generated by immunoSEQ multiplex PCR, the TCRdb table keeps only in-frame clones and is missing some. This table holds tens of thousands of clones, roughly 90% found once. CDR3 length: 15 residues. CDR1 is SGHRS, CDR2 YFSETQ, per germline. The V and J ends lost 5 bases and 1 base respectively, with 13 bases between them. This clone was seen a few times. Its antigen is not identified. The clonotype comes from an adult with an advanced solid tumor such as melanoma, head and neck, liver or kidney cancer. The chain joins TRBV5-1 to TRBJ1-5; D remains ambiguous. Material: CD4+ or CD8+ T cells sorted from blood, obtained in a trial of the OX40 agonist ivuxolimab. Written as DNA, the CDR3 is TGCGCCAGCAGTTTGACGGGGAGCAGCAATCAGCCCCAGCATTTT. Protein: CASSLTGSSNQPQHF. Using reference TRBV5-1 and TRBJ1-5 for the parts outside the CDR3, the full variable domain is KAGVTQTPRYLIKTRGQQVTLSCSPISGHRSVSWYQQTPGQGLQFLFEYFSETQRNKGNFPGRFSGRQFSNSRSEMNVSTLELGDSALYLCASSLTGSSNQPQHFGDGTRLSIL.